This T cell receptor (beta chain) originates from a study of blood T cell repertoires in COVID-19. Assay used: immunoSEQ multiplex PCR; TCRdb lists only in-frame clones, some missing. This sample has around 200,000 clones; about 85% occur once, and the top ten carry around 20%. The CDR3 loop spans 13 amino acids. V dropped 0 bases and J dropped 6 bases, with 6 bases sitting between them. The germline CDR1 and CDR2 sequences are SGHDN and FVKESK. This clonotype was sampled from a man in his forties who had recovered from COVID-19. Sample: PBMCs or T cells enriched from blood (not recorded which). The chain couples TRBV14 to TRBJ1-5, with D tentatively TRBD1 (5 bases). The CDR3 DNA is TGTGCCAGCAGCCAAGATAGGGGTCAGCCCCAGCATTTT. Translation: CASSQDRGQPQHF. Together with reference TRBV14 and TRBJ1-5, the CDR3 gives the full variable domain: EAGVTQFPSHSVIEKGQTVTLRCDPISGHDNLYWYRRVMGKEIKFLLHFVKESKQDESGMPNNRFLAERTGGTYSTLKVQPAELEDSGVYFCASSQDRGQPQHFGDGTRLSIL.